The rows below give T cell receptor beta chains drawn from one sample of a study of cytomegalovirus exposure and HLA in healthy donors. Sequencing used immunoSEQ multiplex PCR; TCRdb keeps in-frame clones, though not all of them. The sample has roughly 78,000 clones; 60% to 75% are singletons. The sample comprised PBMCs. These receptors were collected from a middle-aged man in good health and CMV-seropositive. The CDR3 runs from the conserved cysteine through the conserved F or W. Fields, in order: V gene, J gene, D gene, clone size, CDR3 protein, CDR3 DNA. The D gene is left open where the match is weak. The size of a clone is reported for some rows only, either as once, few or many, or as a class for expanded clones.

v_gene: TRBV9; j_gene: TRBJ2-1; d_gene: -; abundance: -; CDR3aa: CASNPGTGTDEQFF; CDR3nt: TGTGCCAGCAACCCCGGGACTGGAACCGATGAGCAGTTCTTC
v_gene: TRBV6-1; j_gene: TRBJ2-2; d_gene: TRBD1; abundance: -; CDR3aa: CATRDRPNTGELFF; CDR3nt: TGTGCCACCCGGGACAGACCAAACACCGGGGAGCTGTTTTTT
v_gene: TRBV28; j_gene: TRBJ2-3; d_gene: TRBD2; abundance: -; CDR3aa: CASSRLAEFTDTQYF; CDR3nt: TGTGCCAGCAGTCGGCTAGCGGAGTTCACAGATACGCAGTATTTT
v_gene: TRBV7-2; j_gene: TRBJ2-5; d_gene: TRBD2; abundance: once; CDR3aa: CASSTGLAAFQYF; CDR3nt: TGTGCCAGCAGCACGGGACTAGCGGCGTTCCAGTACTTC
v_gene: TRBV7-9; j_gene: TRBJ2-2; d_gene: -; abundance: -; CDR3aa: CASSHLGRGNTGELFF; CDR3nt: TGTGCCAGCAGCCATCTAGGTCGGGGGAACACCGGGGAGCTGTTTTTT
v_gene: TRBV27; j_gene: TRBJ2-1; d_gene: -; abundance: once; CDR3aa: CASSPPGQAEQFF; CDR3nt: TGTGCCAGCAGCCCACCGGGACAAGCTGAGCAGTTCTTC
v_gene: TRBV4-3; j_gene: TRBJ1-1; d_gene: -; abundance: -; CDR3aa: CASSQVLGSEAFF; CDR3nt: TGCGCCAGCAGCCAAGTCTTGGGCAGTGAAGCTTTCTTT
v_gene: TRBV29-1; j_gene: TRBJ1-1; d_gene: TRBD1; abundance: -; CDR3aa: CSVDRDRYTEAFF; CDR3nt: TGCAGCGTTGACCGGGACAGGTACACTGAAGCTTTCTTT
v_gene: TRBV4-1; j_gene: TRBJ1-5; d_gene: -; abundance: -; CDR3aa: CASSQQGFSNQPQHF; CDR3nt: TGCGCCAGCAGCCAACAGGGTTTTAGCAATCAGCCCCAGCATTTT
v_gene: TRBV30; j_gene: TRBJ1-1; d_gene: -; abundance: few; CDR3aa: CAWTGVGTEAFF; CDR3nt: TGTGCCTGGACAGGGGTGGGCACTGAAGCTTTCTTT
v_gene: TRBV6-5; j_gene: TRBJ1-1; d_gene: -; abundance: -; CDR3aa: CASSYGGHLNTEAFF; CDR3nt: TGTGCCAGCAGTTACGGGGGACATTTGAACACTGAAGCTTTCTTT
v_gene: TRBV4-1; j_gene: TRBJ2-3; d_gene: -; abundance: -; CDR3aa: CASSQVVIQDTQYF; CDR3nt: TGCGCCAGCAGCCAAGTGGTTATACAGGATACGCAGTATTTT
v_gene: TRBV13; j_gene: TRBJ1-2; d_gene: TRBD1; abundance: -; CDR3aa: CASSTGGAGVGGYTF; CDR3nt: TGTGCCAGCAGCACAGGGGGCGCGGGAGTTGGTGGCTACACCTTC
v_gene: TRBV5-4; j_gene: TRBJ1-2; d_gene: TRBD1; abundance: -; CDR3aa: CASSLGGQGWDYGYTF; CDR3nt: TGTGCCAGCAGCTTGGGGGGACAGGGGTGGGACTATGGCTACACCTTC